This is a list of T cell receptor beta chains from one sample in a study of shared clonotypes between healthy human individuals. The table came from immunoSEQ multiplex PCR; TCRdb's copy has only in-frame clones and leaves some out. There are about 1 million clones in the sample; 65% to 75% occur only once, and about 1.5% lies in the top ten. Sequencing input: memory CD4+ T cells sorted from blood. The source is a young man in good health. Both conserved end residues are part of each CDR3. D genes are given only for firm matches. Clone size is shown for a subset of rows, as once, few, many or a class of expanded clone.

D gene	V gene	J gene	clone size	CDR3 protein	CDR3 DNA
NA	TRBV19	TRBJ2-4	NA	CASSINPVGNRDIQYF	TGTGCCAGTAGTATAAACCCCGTCGGAAATAGAGACATTCAGTACTTC
NA	TRBV10-1	TRBJ1-1	NA	CASSETAAVQAFF	TGCGCCAGCAGTGAAACAGCCGCTGTCCAAGCTTTCTTT
NA	TRBV5-1	TRBJ1-2	NA	CASSLTPPDSSKYGYTF	TGCGCCAGCAGCCTGACCCCCCCCGACAGCTCGAAGTATGGCTACACCTTC
NA	TRBV11-1	TRBJ1-1	NA	CASSLMANGKAFF	TGTGCCAGCAGCTTAATGGCCAATGGGAAAGCTTTCTTT
NA	TRBV9	TRBJ2-3	once	CASSEERVHTDTQYF	TGTGCCAGCAGCGAAGAACGGGTACACACAGATACGCAGTATTTT
TRBD1	TRBV30	TRBJ1-2	few	CAWYQGAGGYTF	TGTGCCTGGTACCAGGGGGCTGGTGGCTACACCTTC
TRBD1	TRBV5-4	TRBJ1-4	NA	CASSRGQGAYEKLFF	TGTGCCAGCAGCCGGGGACAGGGGGCTTATGAAAAACTGTTTTTT
NA	TRBV11-2	TRBJ2-7	NA	CASSQLKTDSYEQYF	TGTGCCAGCAGCCAATTGAAGACTGACTCCTACGAGCAGTACTTC
NA	TRBV5-1	TRBJ2-3	NA	CASSPGGPARGDTQYF	TGCGCCAGCAGCCCTGGAGGGCCGGCCCGAGGAGATACGCAGTATTTT
NA	TRBV7-2	TRBJ1-2	NA	CASRDRAPPYGYTF	TGTGCCAGCAGGGACCGGGCTCCTCCCTATGGCTACACCTTC
NA	TRBV6-5	TRBJ1-6	NA	CASSFRGGNSPLHF	TGTGCCAGCAGTTTTCGGGGAGGTAATTCACCCCTCCACTTT
NA	TRBV4-1	TRBJ1-3	few	CASSPLEGSGNTIYF	TGCGCCAGCAGCCCACTTGAGGGCTCTGGAAACACCATATATTTT
NA	TRBV10-3	TRBJ2-1	NA	CAISRSEYYNEQFF	TGTGCCATCAGTCGGTCGGAGTACTACAATGAGCAGTTCTTC
NA	TRBV7-6	TRBJ2-1	NA	CASSLGSNEQFF	TGTGCCAGCAGCTTAGGTTCCAATGAGCAGTTCTTC
NA	TRBV25-1	TRBJ2-3	once	CASRDPTGDTQYF	TGTGCCAGCCGGGACCCTACAGGAGATACGCAGTATTTT
NA	TRBV5-1	TRBJ2-5	NA	CASSSGQGGQETQYF	TGCGCCAGCAGCTCCGGACAGGGAGGGCAAGAGACCCAGTACTTC
NA	TRBV30	TRBJ1-4	once	CAAHRDTNEKLFF	TGTGCCGCCCACAGGGATACTAATGAAAAACTGTTTTTT
NA	TRBV30	TRBJ1-1	few	CAWSVGPTAEAFF	TGTGCCTGGAGTGTAGGGCCAACGGCCGAAGCTTTCTTT
TRBD2	TRBV7-2	TRBJ2-5	NA	CASSSGPSGETQYF	TGTGCCAGCAGCTCAGGACCTAGCGGAGAGACCCAGTACTTC
NA	TRBV29-1	TRBJ1-5	few	CSVVVTDSNQPQHF	TGCAGCGTTGTTGTTACGGATAGCAATCAGCCCCAGCATTTT
NA	TRBV4-1	TRBJ2-4	NA	CASSQDHGVGGNIQYF	TGCGCCAGCAGCCAAGATCACGGGGTCGGAGGAAACATTCAGTACTTC
NA	TRBV7-2	TRBJ2-5	NA	CASSQRETQYF	TGTGCCAGCAGCCAGAGGGAGACCCAGTACTTC
NA	TRBV10-2	TRBJ2-3	NA	CASSRVDTQYF	TGCGCCAGCAGTCGCGTGGATACGCAGTATTTT
NA	TRBV7-2	TRBJ1-4	once	CASSSRQDGELFF	TGTGCCAGCAGCTCCCGGCAGGACGGGGAACTGTTTTTT
NA	TRBV7-6	TRBJ2-1	NA	CASSLKDEQFF	TGTGCCAGCAGCTTAAAGGATGAGCAGTTCTTC
NA	TRBV6-5	TRBJ1-6	NA	CASRPPGTYNSPLHF	TGTGCCAGCCGCCCGCCGGGGACCTATAATTCACCCCTCCACTTT
NA	TRBV6-5	TRBJ1-1	many	CARYRTRNTEAFF	TGTGCCAGGTACAGGACGAGAAACACTGAAGCTTTCTTT
NA	TRBV28	TRBJ2-5	NA	CASTGTLETQYF	TGTGCCAGCACCGGGACGCTAGAGACCCAGTACTTC
NA	TRBV6-5	TRBJ2-5	NA	CASSYGTQQETQYF	TGTGCCAGCAGTTACGGGACCCAACAAGAGACCCAGTACTTC
TRBD1	TRBV6-1	TRBJ1-2	NA	CASSEGQLGYTF	TGTGCCAGCAGTGAGGGACAGTTAGGCTACACCTTC
TRBD2	TRBV5-1	TRBJ2-1	NA	CASRTGTSGQDEQFF	TGCGCCAGCAGAACCGGGACTAGCGGGCAGGATGAGCAGTTCTTC
NA	TRBV18	TRBJ2-3	NA	CASSDTGSTDTQYF	TGTGCCAGCTCAGATACTGGTAGCACAGATACGCAGTATTTT
NA	TRBV7-9	TRBJ1-1	many	CASSLDENTEAFF	TGTGCCAGCAGCTTAGATGAGAACACTGAAGCTTTCTTT
NA	TRBV15	TRBJ1-1	few	CATSRDIAEAFF	TGTGCCACCAGCAGAGATATCGCTGAAGCTTTCTTT
NA	TRBV27	TRBJ2-3	once	CASSLQLSTDTQYF	TGTGCCAGCAGTTTACAACTAAGCACAGATACGCAGTATTTT
NA	TRBV5-6	TRBJ2-6	NA	CASSLVQGPGANVLTF	TGTGCCAGCAGCTTGGTACAGGGACCTGGGGCCAACGTCCTGACTTTC
TRBD1	TRBV28	TRBJ1-1	NA	CASTPSGQGLTEAFF	TGTGCCAGCACCCCTTCCGGACAGGGTTTAACTGAAGCTTTCTTT
TRBD2	TRBV13	TRBJ2-1	NA	CASSSTSSGIGGEQFF	TGTGCCAGCAGCTCAACCTCTAGCGGGATCGGAGGGGAGCAGTTCTTC
NA	TRBV2	TRBJ1-4	few	CAGGRHNEKLFF	TGTGCCGGGGGCAGACATAATGAAAAACTGTTTTTT
TRBD2	TRBV6-6	TRBJ2-7	NA	CASSKTSGLYEQYF	TGTGCCAGCAGTAAGACTAGCGGTCTTTACGAGCAGTACTTC
TRBD1	TRBV30	TRBJ2-7	NA	CAWSVQGGGFNEQYF	TGTGCCTGGAGTGTACAGGGGGGAGGCTTCAACGAGCAGTACTTC
NA	TRBV5-4	TRBJ2-7	NA	CASSSAVDTGAYEQYF	TGTGCCAGCAGCTCTGCGGTTGATACAGGAGCTTACGAGCAGTACTTC
TRBD2	TRBV4-3	TRBJ2-2	once	CASSQEAGSVAGGRWDTGELFF	TGCGCCAGCAGCCAAGAGGCAGGGAGTGTAGCGGGAGGTCGATGGGACACCGGGGAGCTGTTTTTT
TRBD1	TRBV28	TRBJ1-1	many	CASRSQGALNTEAFF	TGTGCCAGCAGATCTCAGGGGGCCTTGAACACTGAAGCTTTCTTT
NA	TRBV12-5	TRBJ1-4	NA	CASAITEKLFF	TGTGCTAGTGCCATAACTGAAAAACTGTTTTTT